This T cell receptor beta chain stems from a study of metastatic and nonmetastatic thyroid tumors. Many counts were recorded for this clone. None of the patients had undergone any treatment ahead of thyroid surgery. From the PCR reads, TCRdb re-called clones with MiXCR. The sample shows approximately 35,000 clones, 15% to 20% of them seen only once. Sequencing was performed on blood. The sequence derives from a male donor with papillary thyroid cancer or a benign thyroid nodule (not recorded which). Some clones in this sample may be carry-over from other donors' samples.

The CDR3 loop is CASSNKAGEKLFF. The CDR3 nucleotides read TGTGCCAGCAGTAATAAGGCTGGGGAAAAACTGTTTTTT. This chain uses TRBV27 with TRBJ1-4; D unresolved. The CDR3 covers 13 residues. The ends were cut back, 5 bases at V and 8 bases at J, with 12 bases in the middle. Germline V gene data show CDR1 as MNHEY and CDR2 as SMNVEV (reference sequence).